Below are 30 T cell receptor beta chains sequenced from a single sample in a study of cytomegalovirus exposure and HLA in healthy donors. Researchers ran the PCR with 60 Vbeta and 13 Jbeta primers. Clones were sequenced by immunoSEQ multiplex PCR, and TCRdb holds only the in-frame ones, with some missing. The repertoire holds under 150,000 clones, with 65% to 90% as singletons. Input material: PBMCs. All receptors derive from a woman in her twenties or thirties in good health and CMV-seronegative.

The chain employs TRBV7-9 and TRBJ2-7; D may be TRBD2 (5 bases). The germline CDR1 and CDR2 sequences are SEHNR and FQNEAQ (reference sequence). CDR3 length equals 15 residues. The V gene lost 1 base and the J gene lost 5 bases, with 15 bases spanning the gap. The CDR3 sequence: CASSLDDYSADEQYF. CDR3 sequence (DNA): TGTGCCAGCAGCTTAGATGACTACAGCGCTGACGAGCAGTACTTC.

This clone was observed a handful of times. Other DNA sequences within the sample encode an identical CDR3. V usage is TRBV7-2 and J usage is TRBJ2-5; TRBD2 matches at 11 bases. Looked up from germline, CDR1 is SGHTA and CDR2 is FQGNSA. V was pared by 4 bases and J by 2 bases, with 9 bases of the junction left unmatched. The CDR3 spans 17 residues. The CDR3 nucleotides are TGTGCCAGCAGCTGGACCGGGACTAGCGGTACGCAAGAGACCCAGTACTTC. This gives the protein CASSWTGTSGTQETQYF.

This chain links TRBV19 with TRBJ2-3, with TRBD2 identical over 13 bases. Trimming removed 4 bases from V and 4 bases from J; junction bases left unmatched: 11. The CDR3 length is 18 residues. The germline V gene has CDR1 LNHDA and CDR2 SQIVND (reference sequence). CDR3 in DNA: TGTGCCAGTAGTACCCGGGACAGACTAGCGGGAGGAGCAGATACGCAGTATTTT. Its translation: CASSTRDRLAGGADTQYF. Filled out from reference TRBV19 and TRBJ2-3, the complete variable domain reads DGGITQSPKYLFRKEGQNVTLSCEQNLNHDAMYWYRQDPGQGLRLIYYSQIVNDFQKGDIAEGYSVSREKKESFPLTVTSAQKNPTAFYLCASSTRDRLAGGADTQYFGPGTRLTVL.

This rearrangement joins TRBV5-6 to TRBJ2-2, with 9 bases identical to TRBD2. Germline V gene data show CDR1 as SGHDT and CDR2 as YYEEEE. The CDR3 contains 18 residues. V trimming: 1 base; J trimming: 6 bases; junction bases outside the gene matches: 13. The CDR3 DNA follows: TGTGCCAGCAGCTTGATACGGGCGCTGCGGGAGGGCCCCGGGGAGCTGTTTTTT. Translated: CASSLIRALREGPGELFF.

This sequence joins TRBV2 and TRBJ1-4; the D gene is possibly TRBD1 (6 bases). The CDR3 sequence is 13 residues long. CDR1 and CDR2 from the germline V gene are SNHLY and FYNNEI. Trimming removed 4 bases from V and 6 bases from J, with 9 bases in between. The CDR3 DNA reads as TGTGCCAGCAGTGCAGGGGTGGATGAAAAACTGTTTTTT. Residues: CASSAGVDEKLFF. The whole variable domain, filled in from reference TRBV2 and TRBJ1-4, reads EPEVTQTPSHQVTQMGQEVILRCVPISNHLYFYWYRQILGQKVEFLVSFYNNEISEKSEIFDDQFSVERPDGSNFTLKIRSTKLEDSAMYFCASSAGVDEKLFFGSGTQLSVL.

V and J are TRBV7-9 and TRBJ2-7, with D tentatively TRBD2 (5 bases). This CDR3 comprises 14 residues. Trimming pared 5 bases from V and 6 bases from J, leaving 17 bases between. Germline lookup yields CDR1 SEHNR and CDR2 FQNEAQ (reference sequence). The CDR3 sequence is CASSPLRVVGEQYF. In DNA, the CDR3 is TGTGCCAGCAGCCCATTGAGGGTCGTCGGCGAGCAGTACTTC.

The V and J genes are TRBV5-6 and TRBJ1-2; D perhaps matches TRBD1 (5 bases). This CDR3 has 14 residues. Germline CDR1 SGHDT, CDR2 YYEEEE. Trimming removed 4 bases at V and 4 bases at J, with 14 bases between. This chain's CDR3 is CASSGGWGGYGYTF. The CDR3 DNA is TGTGCCAGCAGCGGCGGTTGGGGGGGCTATGGCTACACCTTC.

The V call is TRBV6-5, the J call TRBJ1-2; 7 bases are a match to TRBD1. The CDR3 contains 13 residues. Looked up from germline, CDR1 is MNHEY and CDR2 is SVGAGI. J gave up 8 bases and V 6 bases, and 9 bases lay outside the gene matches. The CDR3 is CASSTGDLRGYTF. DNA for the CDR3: TGTGCCAGCAGCACAGGGGATTTGAGAGGCTACACCTTC.

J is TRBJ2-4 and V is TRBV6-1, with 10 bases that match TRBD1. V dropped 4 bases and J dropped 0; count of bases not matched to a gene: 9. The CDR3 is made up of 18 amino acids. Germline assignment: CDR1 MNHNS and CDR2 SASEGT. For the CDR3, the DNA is TGTGCCAGCAGTGTCGGACAGGGGGAGACTTTAGCCAAAAACATTCAGTACTTC. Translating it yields CASSVGQGETLAKNIQYF.

As DNA, the CDR3 is TGTGCCGTTAGGCCGTACAGGGGCACTGAAGCTTTCTTT. Protein product: CAVRPYRGTEAFF. The chain has TRBV19 and TRBJ1-1; 7 bases map to TRBD1. The V and J ends lost 11 bases and 4 bases, in that order; junction bases with no gene match: 10. The germline V gene encodes CDR1 LNHDA and CDR2 SQIVND (reference sequence). The CDR3 is made up of 13 amino acids.

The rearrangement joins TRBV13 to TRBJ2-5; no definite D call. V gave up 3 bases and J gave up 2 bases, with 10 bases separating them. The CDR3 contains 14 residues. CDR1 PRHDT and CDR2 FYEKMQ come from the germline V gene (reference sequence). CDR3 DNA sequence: TGTGCCAGCAGCTTTGGTGCGGCGCAAGAGACCCAGTACTTC. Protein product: CASSFGAAQETQYF.

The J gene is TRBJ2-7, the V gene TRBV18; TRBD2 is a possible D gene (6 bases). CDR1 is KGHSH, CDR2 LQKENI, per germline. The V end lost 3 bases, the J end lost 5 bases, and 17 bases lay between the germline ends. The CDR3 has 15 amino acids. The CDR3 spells CASSPTDGGEHEQYF. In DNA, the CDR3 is TGTGCCAGCTCACCCACTGACGGGGGTGAGCACGAGCAGTACTTC.

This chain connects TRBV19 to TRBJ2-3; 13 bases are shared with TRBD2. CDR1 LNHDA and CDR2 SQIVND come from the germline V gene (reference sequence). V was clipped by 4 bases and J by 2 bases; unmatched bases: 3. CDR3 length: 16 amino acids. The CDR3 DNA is TGTGCCAGTAGTAGGGGACTAGCGGGAAACACAGATACGCAGTATTTT. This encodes CASSRGLAGNTDTQYF.

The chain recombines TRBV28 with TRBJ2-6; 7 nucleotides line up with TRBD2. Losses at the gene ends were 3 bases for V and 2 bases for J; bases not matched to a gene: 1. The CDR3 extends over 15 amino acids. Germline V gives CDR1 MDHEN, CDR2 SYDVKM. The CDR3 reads CASSFGGAGANVLTF. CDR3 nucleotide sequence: TGTGCCAGCAGTTTTGGGGGGGCTGGGGCCAACGTCCTGACTTTC.

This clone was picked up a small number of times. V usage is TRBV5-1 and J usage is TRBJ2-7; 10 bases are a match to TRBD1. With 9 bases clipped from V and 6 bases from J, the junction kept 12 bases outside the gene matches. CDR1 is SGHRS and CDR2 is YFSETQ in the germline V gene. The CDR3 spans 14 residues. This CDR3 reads CATSRDRGSSEQYF. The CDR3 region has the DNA TGCGCCACCTCTCGGGACAGGGGTTCAAGCGAGCAGTACTTC.

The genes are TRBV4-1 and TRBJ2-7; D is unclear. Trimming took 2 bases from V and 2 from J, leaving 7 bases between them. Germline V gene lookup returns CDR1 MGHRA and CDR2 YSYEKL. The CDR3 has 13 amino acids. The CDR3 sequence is CASSQLQAYEQYF. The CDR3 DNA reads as TGCGCCAGCAGCCAACTCCAGGCCTACGAGCAGTACTTC.

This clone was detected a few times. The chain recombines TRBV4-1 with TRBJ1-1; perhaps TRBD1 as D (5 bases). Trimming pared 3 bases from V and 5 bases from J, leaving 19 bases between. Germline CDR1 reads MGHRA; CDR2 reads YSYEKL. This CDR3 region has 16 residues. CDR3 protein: CASSQPARGGKTEAFF. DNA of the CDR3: TGCGCCAGCAGCCAGCCGGCGCGGGGCGGGAAGACTGAAGCTTTCTTT.

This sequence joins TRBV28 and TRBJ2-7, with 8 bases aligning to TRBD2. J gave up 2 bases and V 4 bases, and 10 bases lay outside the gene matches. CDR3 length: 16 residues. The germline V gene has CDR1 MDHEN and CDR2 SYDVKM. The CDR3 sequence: CASSSPTSGAAYEQYF. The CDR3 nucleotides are TGTGCCAGCAGTTCACCCACTAGCGGAGCCGCCTACGAGCAGTACTTC.

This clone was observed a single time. In nucleotides, the CDR3 is TGTGCCAGTAGTATCCATCCGGGGGGTATGCGAATGAACACTGAAGCTTTCTTT. Amino acids: CASSIHPGGMRMNTEAFF. The chain carries TRBV19 and TRBJ1-1; TRBD1 is a possible D gene (5 bases). Germline V CDR1 and CDR2: LNHDA, SQIVND (reference sequence). The CDR3 is 18 residues long. V lost 3 bases and J lost 0, with 20 bases in between.

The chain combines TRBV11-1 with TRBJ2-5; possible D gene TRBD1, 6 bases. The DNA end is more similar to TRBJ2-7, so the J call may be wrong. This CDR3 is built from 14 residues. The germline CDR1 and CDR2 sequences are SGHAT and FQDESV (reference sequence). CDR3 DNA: TGTGCCAGCAGCTTAGCGGACAGCTCCTACGAGCAGTACTTC. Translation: CASSLADSSYEQYF.

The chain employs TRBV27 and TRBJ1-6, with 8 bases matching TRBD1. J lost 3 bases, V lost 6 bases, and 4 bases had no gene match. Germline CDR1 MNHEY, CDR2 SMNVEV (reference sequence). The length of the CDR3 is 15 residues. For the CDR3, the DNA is TGTGCCAGCAGCCCCACAGGGGGCTATAATTCACCCCTCCACTTT. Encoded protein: CASSPTGGYNSPLHF.

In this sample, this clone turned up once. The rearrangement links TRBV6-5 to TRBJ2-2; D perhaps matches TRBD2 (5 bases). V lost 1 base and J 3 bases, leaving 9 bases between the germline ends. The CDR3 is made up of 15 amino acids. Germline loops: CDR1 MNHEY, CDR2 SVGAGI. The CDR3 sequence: CASSYWRADTGELFF. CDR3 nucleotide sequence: TGTGCCAGCAGTTACTGGCGGGCGGACACCGGGGAGCTGTTTTTT.

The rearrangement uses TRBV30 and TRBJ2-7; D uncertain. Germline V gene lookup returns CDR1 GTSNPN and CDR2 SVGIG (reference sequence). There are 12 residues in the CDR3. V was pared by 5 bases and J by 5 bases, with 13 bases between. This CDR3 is CAWGSIYDEQYF. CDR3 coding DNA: TGTGCCTGGGGTTCTATTTATGACGAGCAGTACTTC.

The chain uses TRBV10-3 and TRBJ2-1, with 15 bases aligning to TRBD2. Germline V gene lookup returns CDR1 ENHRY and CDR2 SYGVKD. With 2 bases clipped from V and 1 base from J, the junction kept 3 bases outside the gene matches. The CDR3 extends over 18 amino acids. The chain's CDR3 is CAISEGTSGRRSYNEQFF. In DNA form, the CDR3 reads TGTGCCATCAGTGAGGGGACTAGCGGGAGGAGATCCTACAATGAGCAGTTCTTC.

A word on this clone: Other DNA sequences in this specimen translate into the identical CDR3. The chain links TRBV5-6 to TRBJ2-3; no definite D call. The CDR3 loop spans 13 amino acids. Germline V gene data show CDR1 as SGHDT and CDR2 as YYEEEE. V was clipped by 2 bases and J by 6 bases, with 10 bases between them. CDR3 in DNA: TGTGCCAGCAGCTTATTGCGATTCGATACGCAGTATTTT. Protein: CASSLLRFDTQYF. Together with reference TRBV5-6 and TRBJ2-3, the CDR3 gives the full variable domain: DAGVTQSPTHLIKTRGQQVTLRCSPKSGHDTVSWYQQALGQGPQFIFQYYEEEERQRGNFPDRFSGHQFPNYSSELNVNALLLGDSALYLCASSLLRFDTQYFGPGTRLTVL.

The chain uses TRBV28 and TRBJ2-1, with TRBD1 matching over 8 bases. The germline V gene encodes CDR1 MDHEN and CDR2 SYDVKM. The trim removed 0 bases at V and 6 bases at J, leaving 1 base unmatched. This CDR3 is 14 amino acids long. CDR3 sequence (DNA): TGTGCCAGCAGTTTATGGGGGACAGGCAATGAGCAGTTCTTC. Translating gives CASSLWGTGNEQFF. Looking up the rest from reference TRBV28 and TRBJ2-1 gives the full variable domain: DVKVTQSSRYLVKRTGEKVFLECVQDMDHENMFWYRQDPGLGLRLIYFSYDVKMKEKGDIPEGYSVSREKKERFSLILESASTNQTSMYLCASSLWGTGNEQFFGPGTRLTVL.

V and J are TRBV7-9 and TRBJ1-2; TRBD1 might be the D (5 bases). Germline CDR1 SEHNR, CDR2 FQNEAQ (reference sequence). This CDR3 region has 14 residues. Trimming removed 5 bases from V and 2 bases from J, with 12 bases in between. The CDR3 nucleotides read TGTGCCAGCAGCACCTCAGGGTGGAACTATGGCTACACCTTC. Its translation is CASSTSGWNYGYTF.

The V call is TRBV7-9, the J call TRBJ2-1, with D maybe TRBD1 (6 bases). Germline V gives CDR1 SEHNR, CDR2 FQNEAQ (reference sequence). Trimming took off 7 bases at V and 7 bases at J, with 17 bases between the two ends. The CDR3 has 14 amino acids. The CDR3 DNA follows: TGTGCCAGCACCCTAGGGGGTATCAAGAATGAGCAGTTCTTC. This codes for CASTLGGIKNEQFF.

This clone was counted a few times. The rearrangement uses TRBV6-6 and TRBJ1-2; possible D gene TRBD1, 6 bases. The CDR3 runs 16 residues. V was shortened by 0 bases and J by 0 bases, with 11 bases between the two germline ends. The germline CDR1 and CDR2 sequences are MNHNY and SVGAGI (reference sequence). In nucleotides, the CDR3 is TGTGCCAGCAGTTACTCCACACAGGGCGCTAACTATGGCTACACCTTC. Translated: CASSYSTQGANYGYTF.

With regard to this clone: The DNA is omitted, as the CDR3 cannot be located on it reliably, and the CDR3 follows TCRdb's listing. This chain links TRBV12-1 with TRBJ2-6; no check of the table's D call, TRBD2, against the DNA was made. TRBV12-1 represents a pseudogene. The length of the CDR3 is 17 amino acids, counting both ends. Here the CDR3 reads CASSFAVGSSGANVLTF.